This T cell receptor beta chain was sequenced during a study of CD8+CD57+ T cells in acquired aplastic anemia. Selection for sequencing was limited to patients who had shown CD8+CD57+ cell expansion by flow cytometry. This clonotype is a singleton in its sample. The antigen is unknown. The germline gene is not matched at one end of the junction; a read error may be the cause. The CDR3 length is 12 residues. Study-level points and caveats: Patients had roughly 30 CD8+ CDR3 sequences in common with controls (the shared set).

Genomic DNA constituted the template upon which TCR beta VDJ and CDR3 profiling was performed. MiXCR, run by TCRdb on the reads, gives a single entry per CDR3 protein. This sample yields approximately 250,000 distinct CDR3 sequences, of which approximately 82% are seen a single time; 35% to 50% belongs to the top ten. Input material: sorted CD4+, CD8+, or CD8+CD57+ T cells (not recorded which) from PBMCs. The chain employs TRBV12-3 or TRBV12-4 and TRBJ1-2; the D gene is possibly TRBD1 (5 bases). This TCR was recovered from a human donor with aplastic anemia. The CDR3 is CASRVQGSDTQF. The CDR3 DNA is TGCGCCAGCAGGGTACAAGGGAGCGATACGCAGTTC.